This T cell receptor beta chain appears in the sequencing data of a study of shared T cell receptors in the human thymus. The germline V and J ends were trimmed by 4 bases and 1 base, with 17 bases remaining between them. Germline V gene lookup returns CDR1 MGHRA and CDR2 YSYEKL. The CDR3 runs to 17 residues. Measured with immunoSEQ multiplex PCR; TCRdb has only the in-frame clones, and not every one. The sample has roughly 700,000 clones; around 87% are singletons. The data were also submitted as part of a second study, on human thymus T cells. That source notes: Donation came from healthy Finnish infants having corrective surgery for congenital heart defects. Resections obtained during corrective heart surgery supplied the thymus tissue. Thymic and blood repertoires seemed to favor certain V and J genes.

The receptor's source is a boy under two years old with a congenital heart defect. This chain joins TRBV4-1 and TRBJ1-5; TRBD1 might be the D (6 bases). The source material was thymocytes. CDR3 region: CASSPSRWDTSNQPQHF. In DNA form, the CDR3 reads TGCGCCAGCAGCCCCTCGAGGTGGGACACCAGCAATCAGCCCCAGCATTTT.